These 13 T cell receptor beta chains share one sample of origin, sequenced in a study of T cell changes during pregnancy in multiple sclerosis. This table comes from immunoSEQ multiplex PCR, and its TCRdb copy is limited to in-frame clones, with some not included. The data hold nearly 25,000 clones, with 88% observed a single time. Sample: CD4+ T cells from peripheral blood mononuclear cells, taken in the first trimester of pregnancy. These TCRs come from a female donor in good health, enrolled as a control in a pregnancy study.

The chain recombines TRBV28 with TRBJ2-5; 9 bases fit TRBD1. The CDR3 sequence is 17 residues long. J lost 5 bases, V lost 1 base, and 11 bases had no gene match. Germline V gene data show CDR1 as MDHEN and CDR2 as SYDVKM. The DNA of the CDR3 is TGTGCCAGCAGTTTATCAGGACAGGGGACGGCGGGGGAGACCCAGTACTTC. As protein: CASSLSGQGTAGETQYF.

The rearrangement joins TRBV9 to TRBJ2-1; 7 nucleotides align to TRBD2. Trimming removed 0 bases from V and 13 bases from J; junction bases left unmatched: 10. Per germline, CDR1 SGDLS and CDR2 YYNGEE. This CDR3 is built from 14 residues. The chain's CDR3 is CASSVEGAGARQFF. The DNA of the CDR3 is TGTGCCAGCAGCGTAGAAGGTGCGGGAGCCAGACAGTTCTTC.

This chain links TRBV5-1 with TRBJ2-2; tentatively, D is TRBD2 (5 bases). V shed 0 bases and J shed 8 bases, with 11 bases lying between them. The CDR3 contains 14 residues. Germline CDR1 SGHRS, CDR2 YFSETQ. CDR3 residues: CASSLDPERGELFF. For the CDR3, the DNA is TGCGCCAGCAGCTTGGATCCGGAGCGGGGGGAGCTGTTTTTT.

The chain joins TRBV5-6 to TRBJ2-7; TRBD1 matches 9 bases. Germline CDR1 and CDR2: SGHDT and YYEEEE. The CDR3 has 18 amino acids. V was clipped by 2 bases and J by 5 bases; unmatched bases: 17. CDR3 nucleotides: TGTGCCAGCAGCTTTGGTATCAGGCCGGGACAGGGTAAACACGAGCAGTACTTC. It is translated as CASSFGIRPGQGKHEQYF.

V is TRBV6-5 and J is TRBJ2-5; maybe TRBD2 (6 bases). The germline V and J ends were trimmed by 5 bases and 1 base, with 14 bases remaining between them. The germline V gene encodes CDR1 MNHEY and CDR2 SVGAGI. The length of the CDR3 is 15 residues. The CDR3 region has the DNA TGTGCCAGCAGTAGCCGGAGGGCCCTCCAAGAGACCCAGTACTTC. It codes for CASSSRRALQETQYF.

The CDR3 protein is CASSVGLSGPGFF. DNA of the CDR3: TGTGCCAGCAGCGTAGGTCTTAGCGGACCGGGGTTCTTC. The gene calls are TRBV9 and TRBJ2-1, with D perhaps matching TRBD2 (6 bases). V lost 0 bases to trimming and J lost 15 bases, with 16 bases between them. Germline CDR1 and CDR2: SGDLS and YYNGEE. This CDR3 is 13 amino acids long.

The chain combines TRBV5-4 with TRBJ1-1; D unresolved. Trimming pared 4 bases from V and 1 base from J, leaving 8 bases between. Looked up from germline, CDR1 is SGHNT and CDR2 is YYREEE (reference sequence). The CDR3 extends over 13 amino acids. In nucleotides, the CDR3 is TGTGCCAGCAGCCACCAGGAGAACACTGAAGCTTTCTTT. It translates to CASSHQENTEAFF.

The V gene is TRBV7-3, the J gene TRBJ2-1, with 10 nucleotides matching TRBD2. CDR3 length: 16 amino acids. The junction had 7 bases not matched to a gene; V was cut back by 5 bases and J by 3 bases. Germline V gene sequence: CDR1 SGHTA, CDR2 FQGTGA. CDR3 DNA sequence: TGTGCCAGCAGCCCAGAGCGGGGGGGCCTCTACAATGAGCAGTTCTTC. Translation: CASSPERGGLYNEQFF.

The CDR3 region has the DNA TGTGCCGGATCGCGACAGGGGTCCGGAGAGCAGTTCTTC. Encoded protein: CAGSRQGSGEQFF. The rearrangement uses TRBV6-1 and TRBJ2-1; 8 bases are shared with TRBD1. Germline lookup yields CDR1 MNHNS and CDR2 SASEGT. V dropped 11 bases and J dropped 10; count of bases not matched to a gene: 13. This CDR3 contains 13 residues.

CDR3: CASSSLLAGDLEQFF. CDR3 bases: TGTGCCAGCAGCTCCTTACTAGCGGGAGATTTGGAGCAGTTCTTC. This sequence joins TRBV5-5 and TRBJ2-1; 11 nucleotides align to TRBD2. Germline V lookup: CDR1 SGHKS, CDR2 YYEKEE (reference sequence). V dropped 3 bases and J dropped 10; count of bases not matched to a gene: 9. The CDR3 spans 15 residues.

This chain joins TRBV6-1 and TRBJ1-1; the D is unclear. CDR1 MNHNS and CDR2 SASEGT come from the germline V gene. The V end was cut by 5 bases, the J end by 13 bases, with 14 bases between. There are 11 residues in the CDR3. Here the CDR3 reads CASSYIFRDFF. The CDR3 DNA reads as TGTGCCAGCAGTTACATATTTCGTGATTTCTTT.

The V and J genes are TRBV7-8 and TRBJ2-7; maybe TRBD1 (6 bases). Germline loops: CDR1 SGHVS, CDR2 FQNEAQ. Trimming took off 3 bases at V and 4 bases at J, with 16 bases between the two ends. CDR3 size: 15 residues. This CDR3 is CASSFSVPGTYEQYF. The CDR3 region has the DNA TGTGCCAGCAGCTTTAGCGTCCCAGGGACATACGAGCAGTACTTC. The full variable domain, its missing parts supplied by reference TRBV7-8 and TRBJ2-7, is GAGVSQSPRYKVAKRGQDVALRCDPISGHVSLFWYQQALGQGPEFLTYFQNEAQLDKSGLPSDRFFAERPEGSVSTLKIQRTQQEDSAVYLCASSFSVPGTYEQYFGPGTRLTVT.

The V gene is TRBV19, the J gene TRBJ1-1; D not resolved. This CDR3 is 12 amino acids long. Trimming pared 10 bases from V and 1 base from J, leaving 10 bases between. In germline, CDR1 is LNHDA, CDR2 SQIVND (reference sequence). In nucleotides, the CDR3 is TGTGCCACCCGGGGTTCGAACACTGAAGCTTTCTTT. As protein: CATRGSNTEAFF.